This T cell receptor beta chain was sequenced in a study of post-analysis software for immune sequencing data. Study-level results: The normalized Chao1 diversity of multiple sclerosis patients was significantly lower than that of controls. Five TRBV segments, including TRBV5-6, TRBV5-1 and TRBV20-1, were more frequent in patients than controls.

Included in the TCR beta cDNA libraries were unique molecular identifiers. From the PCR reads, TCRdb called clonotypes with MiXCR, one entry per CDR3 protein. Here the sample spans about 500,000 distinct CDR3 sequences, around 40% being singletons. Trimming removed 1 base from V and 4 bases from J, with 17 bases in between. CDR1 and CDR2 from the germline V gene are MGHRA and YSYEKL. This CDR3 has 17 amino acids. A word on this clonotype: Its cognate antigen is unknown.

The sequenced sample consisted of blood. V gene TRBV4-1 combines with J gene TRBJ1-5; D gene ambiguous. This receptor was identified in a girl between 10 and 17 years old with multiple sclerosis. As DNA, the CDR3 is TGCGCCAGCAGCCAAGGGATTGCGGTCTCAAGGAATCAGCCCCAGCATTTT. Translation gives CASSQGIAVSRNQPQHF.